This T cell receptor beta chain emerged from a study of cytomegalovirus exposure and HLA in healthy donors. Across the whole study: Approximately 200 million T cells yielded some 120 million unique TCR beta sequences in earlier analysis.

Germline values: CDR1 LGHNA, CDR2 YNFKEQ. Trimming stripped 4 bases from V and 11 bases from J, with 20 bases between. The CDR3 runs to 14 residues. Primers: 60 Vbeta forward and 13 Jbeta reverse. Clones were sequenced by immunoSEQ multiplex PCR, and TCRdb holds only the in-frame ones, with some missing. This sample yields some 120,000 clones, of which around 83% are seen a single time; about 7% belongs to the top ten. Donors sampled were nominally healthy, though unrecorded immune exposures were likely. Specimen: PBMCs. The V call is TRBV4-2, the J call TRBJ2-5, with D possibly matching TRBD1 (5 bases). This clonotype originated in a woman between 25 and 40 years old in good health and CMV-seropositive. The CDR3 coding sequence is TGTGCCAGCAGCCGGCTAGGGGTAGAATCGGAGCAGTACTTC. Protein product: CASSRLGVESEQYF.